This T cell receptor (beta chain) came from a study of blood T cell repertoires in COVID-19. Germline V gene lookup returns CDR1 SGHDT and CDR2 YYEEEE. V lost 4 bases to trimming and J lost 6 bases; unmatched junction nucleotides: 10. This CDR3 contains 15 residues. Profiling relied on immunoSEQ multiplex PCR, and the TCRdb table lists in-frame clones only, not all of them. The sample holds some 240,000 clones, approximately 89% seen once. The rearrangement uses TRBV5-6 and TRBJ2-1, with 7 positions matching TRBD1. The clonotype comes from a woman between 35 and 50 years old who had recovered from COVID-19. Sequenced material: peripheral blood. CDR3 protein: CASSPDLTGTNEQFF. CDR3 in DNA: TGTGCCAGCAGCCCAGACCTGACAGGGACCAATGAGCAGTTCTTC.